The 6 T cell receptor beta chains below were found in one sample sequenced in a study of CD8 T cells in ankylosing spondylitis. TCRdb ran MiXCR on the 5' RACE reads and lists one entry per CDR3 protein. Of around 340,000 distinct CDR3 sequences listed, about 20% are singletons. The sample was blood, either unsorted or a sorted T cell fraction (not recorded which). The receptors originated from a male donor with ankylosing spondylitis or in good health (not recorded which).

Here the CDR3 DNA reads TGTGCCAGCAGTGATCAGACAGGGAACCAAGAGACCCAGTACTTC. Translation gives CASSDQTGNQETQYF. This rearrangement joins TRBV6-1 to TRBJ2-5; the match to TRBD1 covers 7 bases. In germline, CDR1 is MNHNS, CDR2 SASEGT. The V segment lost 3 bases and the J segment 0 bases; nucleotides outside the gene matches: 4. The CDR3 runs 15 residues.

Ten or more counts support this clonotype. J is TRBJ2-7 and V is TRBV7-9; perhaps TRBD2 as D (5 bases). The V end lost 6 bases, the J end lost 2 bases, and 11 bases lay between the germline ends. The length of the CDR3 is 13 residues. Germline CDR1 SEHNR, CDR2 FQNEAQ (reference sequence). The CDR3 spells CASSPPGTYEQYF. CDR3 DNA: TGTGCCAGCAGTCCCCCGGGGACCTACGAGCAGTACTTC.

This chain links TRBV11-2 with TRBJ2-6; D remains ambiguous. CDR1 and CDR2 (germline): SGHAT, FQNNGV. CDR3 length equals 15 residues. Trimming removed 0 bases at V and 3 bases at J, with 6 bases between. The CDR3 DNA reads as TGTGCCAGCAGCTTAGAGACGGGTGGGGCCAACGTCCTGACTTTC. This encodes CASSLETGGANVLTF.

This clonotype was counted a few times. The V call is TRBV11-2, the J call TRBJ2-7, with D maybe TRBD1 (6 bases). V was pared by 3 bases and J by 2 bases, with 11 bases between. Per the germline V gene, CDR1 is SGHAT and CDR2 is FQNNGV. The CDR3 is made up of 14 amino acids. The CDR3 DNA follows: TGTGCCAGCAGCTTGTGGGGGCTCGCCTACGAGCAGTACTTC. Its translation is CASSLWGLAYEQYF.

This clonotype was detected a few times. The chain carries TRBV4-1 and TRBJ2-7, with unresolved D. The CDR3 runs to 15 residues. The V and J ends lost 1 base and 2 bases respectively, with 12 bases between them. The germline CDR1 and CDR2 sequences are MGHRA and YSYEKL. Here the CDR3 DNA reads TGCGCCAGCAGCCAAGGTCCAGACGGAACCTACGAGCAGTACTTC. Translating it yields CASSQGPDGTYEQYF.

This clonotype was counted between two and nine times. The chain employs TRBV29-1 and TRBJ2-1; D call uncertain. The V gene lost 3 bases and the J gene lost 9 bases, with 12 bases spanning the gap. The CDR3 is 12 residues long. The germline V gene has CDR1 SQVTM and CDR2 ANQGSEA. This CDR3 is CSVEPSLAEQFF. The DNA for the CDR3 is TGCAGCGTTGAGCCTTCCTTGGCTGAGCAGTTCTTC.